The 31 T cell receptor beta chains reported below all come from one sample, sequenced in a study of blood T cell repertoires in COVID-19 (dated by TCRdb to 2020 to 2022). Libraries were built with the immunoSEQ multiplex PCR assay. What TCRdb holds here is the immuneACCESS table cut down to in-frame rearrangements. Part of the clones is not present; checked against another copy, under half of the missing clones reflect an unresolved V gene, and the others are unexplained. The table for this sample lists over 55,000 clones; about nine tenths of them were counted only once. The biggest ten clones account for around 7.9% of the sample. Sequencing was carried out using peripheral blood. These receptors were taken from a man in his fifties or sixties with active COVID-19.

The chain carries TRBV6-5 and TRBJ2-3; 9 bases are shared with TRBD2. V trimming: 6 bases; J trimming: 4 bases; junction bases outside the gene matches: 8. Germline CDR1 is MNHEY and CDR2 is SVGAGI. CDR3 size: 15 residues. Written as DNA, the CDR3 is TGTGCCAGCAGGAATAGCGGGAGTACCCCAGATACGCAGTATTTT. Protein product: CASRNSGSTPDTQYF.

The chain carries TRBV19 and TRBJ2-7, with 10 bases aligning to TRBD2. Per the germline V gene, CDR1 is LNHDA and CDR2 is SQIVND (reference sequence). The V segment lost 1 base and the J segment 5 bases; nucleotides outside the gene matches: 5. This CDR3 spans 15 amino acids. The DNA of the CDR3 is TGTGCCAGTAGTATAGTCGCTAGCGGGAGTAACGAGCAGTACTTC. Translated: CASSIVASGSNEQYF.

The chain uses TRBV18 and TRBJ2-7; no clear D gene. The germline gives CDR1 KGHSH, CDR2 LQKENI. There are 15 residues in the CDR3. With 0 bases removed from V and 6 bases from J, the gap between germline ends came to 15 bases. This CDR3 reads CASSPPSRPSLEQYF. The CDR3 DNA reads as TGTGCCAGCTCACCACCGTCCAGGCCCAGCCTCGAGCAGTACTTC.

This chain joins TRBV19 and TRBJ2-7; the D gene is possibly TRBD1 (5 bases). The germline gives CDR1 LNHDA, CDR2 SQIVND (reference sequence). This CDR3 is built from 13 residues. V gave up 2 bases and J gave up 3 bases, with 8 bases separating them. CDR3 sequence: CASSIRGNYEQYF. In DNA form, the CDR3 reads TGTGCCAGTAGTATAAGGGGCAACTACGAGCAGTACTTC.

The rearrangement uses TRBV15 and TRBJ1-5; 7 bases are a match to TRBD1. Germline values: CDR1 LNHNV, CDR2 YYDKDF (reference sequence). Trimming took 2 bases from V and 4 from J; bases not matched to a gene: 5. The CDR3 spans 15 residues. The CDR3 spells CATSRRDSLNQPQHF. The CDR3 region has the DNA TGTGCCACCAGCAGAAGGGACAGCCTTAATCAGCCCCAGCATTTT.

Written as DNA, the CDR3 is TGTGCCAGCAGTTACTACGCGGGGTCCTACAATGAGCAGTTCTTC. Amino acid sequence: CASSYYAGSYNEQFF. The chain has TRBV6-5 and TRBJ2-1; TRBD2 might be the D (6 bases). The length of the CDR3 is 15 residues. V was trimmed by 1 base and J by 1 base, leaving 8 bases between them. The germline CDR1 and CDR2 sequences are MNHEY and SVGAGI.

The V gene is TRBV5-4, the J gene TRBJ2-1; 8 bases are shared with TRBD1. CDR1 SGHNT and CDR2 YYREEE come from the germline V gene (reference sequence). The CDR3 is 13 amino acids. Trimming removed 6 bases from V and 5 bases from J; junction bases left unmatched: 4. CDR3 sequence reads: CASNQGADNEQFF. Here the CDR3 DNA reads TGTGCCAGCAACCAGGGGGCCGACAATGAGCAGTTCTTC.

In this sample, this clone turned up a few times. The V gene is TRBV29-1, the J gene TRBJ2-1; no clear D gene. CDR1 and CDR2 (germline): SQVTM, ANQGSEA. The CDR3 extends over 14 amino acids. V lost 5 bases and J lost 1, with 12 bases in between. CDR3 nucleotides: TGCAGCGTTCGAAGGAGAGGTTCCTACAATGAGCAGTTCTTC. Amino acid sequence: CSVRRRGSYNEQFF.

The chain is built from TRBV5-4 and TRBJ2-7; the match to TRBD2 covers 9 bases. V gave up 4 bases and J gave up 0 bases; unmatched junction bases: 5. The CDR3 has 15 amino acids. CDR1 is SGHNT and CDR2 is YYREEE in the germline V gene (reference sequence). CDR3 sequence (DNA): TGTGCCAGCAGCCGAGCGGGAGGCGCCTCCTACGAGCAGTACTTC. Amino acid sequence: CASSRAGGASYEQYF.

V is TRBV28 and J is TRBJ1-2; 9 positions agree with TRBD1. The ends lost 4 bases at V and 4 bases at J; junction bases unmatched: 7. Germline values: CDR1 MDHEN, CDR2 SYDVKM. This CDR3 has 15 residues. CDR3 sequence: CASSSGTGIFYGYTF. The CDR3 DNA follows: TGTGCCAGCAGTTCCGGGACAGGGATCTTCTATGGCTACACCTTC.

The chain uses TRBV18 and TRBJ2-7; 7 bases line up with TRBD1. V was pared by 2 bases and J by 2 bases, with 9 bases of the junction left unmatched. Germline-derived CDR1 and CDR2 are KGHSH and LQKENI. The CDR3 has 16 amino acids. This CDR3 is CASSPMARGTAYEQYF. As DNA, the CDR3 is TGTGCCAGCTCACCAATGGCCAGGGGGACCGCCTACGAGCAGTACTTC.

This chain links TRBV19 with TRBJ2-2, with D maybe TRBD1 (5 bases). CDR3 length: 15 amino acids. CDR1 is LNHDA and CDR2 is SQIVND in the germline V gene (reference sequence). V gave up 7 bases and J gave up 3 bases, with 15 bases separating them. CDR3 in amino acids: CASTTTVTDTGELFF. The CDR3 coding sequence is TGTGCCAGTACCACGACAGTTACGGACACCGGGGAGCTGTTTTTT.

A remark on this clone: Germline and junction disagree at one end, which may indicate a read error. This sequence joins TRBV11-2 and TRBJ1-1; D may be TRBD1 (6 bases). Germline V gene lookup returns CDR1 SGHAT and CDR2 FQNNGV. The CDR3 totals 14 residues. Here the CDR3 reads CASSTTGVLQEVAF. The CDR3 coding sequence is TGTGCCAGCAGCACGACAGGTGTTTTGCAAGAAGTGGCCTTT. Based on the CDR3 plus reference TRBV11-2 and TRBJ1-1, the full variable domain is EAGVAQSPRYKIIEKRQSVAFWCNPISGHATLYWYQQILGQGPKLLIQFQNNGVVDDSQLPKDRFSAERLKGVDSTLKIQPAKLEDSAVYLCASSTTGVLQEVAFGQGTRLTVV.

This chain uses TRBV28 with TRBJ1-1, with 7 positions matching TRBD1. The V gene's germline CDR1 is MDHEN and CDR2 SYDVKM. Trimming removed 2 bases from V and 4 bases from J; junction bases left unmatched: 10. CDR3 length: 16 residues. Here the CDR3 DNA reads TGTGCCAGCAGTTTACGTAAGACAGGGCTATTCACTGAAGCTTTCTTT. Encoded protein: CASSLRKTGLFTEAFF.

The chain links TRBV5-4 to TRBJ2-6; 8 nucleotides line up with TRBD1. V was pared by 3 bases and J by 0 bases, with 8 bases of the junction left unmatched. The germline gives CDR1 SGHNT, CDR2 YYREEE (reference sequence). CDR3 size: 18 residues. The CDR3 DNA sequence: TGTGCCAGCAGCTCCGGACAGGGTGTCCCCTCTGGGGCCAACGTCCTGACTTTC. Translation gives CASSSGQGVPSGANVLTF. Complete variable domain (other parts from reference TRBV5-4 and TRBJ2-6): ETGVTQSPTHLIKTRGQQVTLRCSSQSGHNTVSWYQQALGQGPQFIFQYYREEENGRGNFPPRFSGLQFPNYSSELNVNALELDDSALYLCASSSGQGVPSGANVLTFGAGSRLTVL.

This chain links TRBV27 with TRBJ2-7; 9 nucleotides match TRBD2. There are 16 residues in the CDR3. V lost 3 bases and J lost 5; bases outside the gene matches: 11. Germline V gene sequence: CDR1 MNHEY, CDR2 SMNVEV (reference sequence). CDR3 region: CASSLAAGGVGDEQYF. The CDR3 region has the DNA TGTGCCAGCAGTTTGGCTGCGGGGGGGGTCGGCGACGAGCAGTACTTC.

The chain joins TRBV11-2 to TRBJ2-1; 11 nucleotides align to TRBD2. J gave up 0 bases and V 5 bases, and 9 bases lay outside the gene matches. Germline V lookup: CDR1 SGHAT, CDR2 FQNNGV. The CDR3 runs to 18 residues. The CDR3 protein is CASSETSGGLSSYNEQFF. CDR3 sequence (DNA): TGTGCCAGCAGCGAAACTAGCGGGGGATTAAGCTCCTACAATGAGCAGTTCTTC.

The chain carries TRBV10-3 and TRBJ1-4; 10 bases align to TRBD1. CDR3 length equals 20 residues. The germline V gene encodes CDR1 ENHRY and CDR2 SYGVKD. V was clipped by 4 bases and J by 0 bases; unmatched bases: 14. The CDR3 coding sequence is TGTGCCATCAGTGGGGGATCCGGGACAGGGGCACTAGCAACTAATGAAAAACTGTTTTTT. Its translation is CAISGGSGTGALATNEKLFF.

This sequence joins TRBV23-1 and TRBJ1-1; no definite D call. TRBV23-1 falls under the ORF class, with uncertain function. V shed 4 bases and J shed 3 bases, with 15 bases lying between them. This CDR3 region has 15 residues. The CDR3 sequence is CASSPLGGLDTEAFF. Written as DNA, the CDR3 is TGCGCCAGCAGTCCCCTTGGAGGGCTGGACACTGAAGCTTTCTTT.

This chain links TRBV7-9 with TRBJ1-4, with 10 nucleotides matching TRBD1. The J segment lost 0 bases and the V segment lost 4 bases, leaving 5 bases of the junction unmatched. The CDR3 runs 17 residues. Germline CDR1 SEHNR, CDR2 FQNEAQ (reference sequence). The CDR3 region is CASSSIGQGATNEKLFF. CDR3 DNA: TGTGCCAGCAGCTCCATCGGACAGGGGGCAACTAATGAAAAACTGTTTTTT.

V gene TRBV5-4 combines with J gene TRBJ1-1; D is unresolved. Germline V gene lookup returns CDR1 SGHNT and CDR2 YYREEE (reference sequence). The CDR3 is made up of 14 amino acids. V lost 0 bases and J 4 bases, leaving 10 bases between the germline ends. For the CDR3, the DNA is TGTGCCAGCAGCTTGGTTGAGGGTGGCACTGAAGCTTTCTTT. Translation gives CASSLVEGGTEAFF.

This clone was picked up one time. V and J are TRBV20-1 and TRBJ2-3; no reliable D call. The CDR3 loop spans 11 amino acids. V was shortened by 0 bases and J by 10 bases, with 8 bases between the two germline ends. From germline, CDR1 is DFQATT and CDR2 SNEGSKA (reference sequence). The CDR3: CSARDGRAQYF. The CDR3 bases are TGCAGTGCTAGAGACGGCCGGGCGCAGTATTTT.

CDR3 protein: CASIPGTGRRGELFF. For the CDR3, the DNA is TGTGCCAGCATTCCCGGGACAGGGAGGAGAGGGGAGCTGTTTTTT. The chain uses TRBV28 and TRBJ2-2; 9 nucleotides line up with TRBD1. Germline V gives CDR1 MDHEN, CDR2 SYDVKM. The CDR3 is made up of 15 amino acids. Losses at the gene ends were 7 bases for V and 8 bases for J; bases not matched to a gene: 11.

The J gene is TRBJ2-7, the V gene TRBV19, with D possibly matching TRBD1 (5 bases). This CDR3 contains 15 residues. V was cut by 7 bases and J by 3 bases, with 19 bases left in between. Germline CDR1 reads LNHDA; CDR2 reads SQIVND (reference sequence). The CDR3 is CASTPEGGHFYEQYF. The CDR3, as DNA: TGTGCCAGTACCCCAGAAGGCGGACACTTCTACGAGCAGTACTTC.

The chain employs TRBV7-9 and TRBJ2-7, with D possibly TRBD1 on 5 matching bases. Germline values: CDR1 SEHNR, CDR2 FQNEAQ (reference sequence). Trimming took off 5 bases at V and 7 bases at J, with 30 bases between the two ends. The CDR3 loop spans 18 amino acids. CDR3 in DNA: TGTGCCAGCAGCCCCTTTGCCGGTTTGGGCCAGGGATATTTAGAGCAGTACTTC. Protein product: CASSPFAGLGQGYLEQYF.

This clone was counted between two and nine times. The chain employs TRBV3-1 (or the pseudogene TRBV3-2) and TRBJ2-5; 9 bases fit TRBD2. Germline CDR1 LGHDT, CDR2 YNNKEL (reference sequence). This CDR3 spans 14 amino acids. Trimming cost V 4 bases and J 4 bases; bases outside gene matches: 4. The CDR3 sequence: CASSRAGGRETQYF. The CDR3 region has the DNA TGTGCCAGCAGCCGGGCGGGGGGGCGAGAGACCCAGTACTTC.

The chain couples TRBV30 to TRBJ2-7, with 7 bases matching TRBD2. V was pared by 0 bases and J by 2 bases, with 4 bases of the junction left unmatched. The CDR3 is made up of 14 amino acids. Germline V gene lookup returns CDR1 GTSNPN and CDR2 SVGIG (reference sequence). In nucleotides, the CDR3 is TGTGCCTGGAGTGTACTAGCGATCCCCTACGAGCAGTACTTC. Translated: CAWSVLAIPYEQYF.

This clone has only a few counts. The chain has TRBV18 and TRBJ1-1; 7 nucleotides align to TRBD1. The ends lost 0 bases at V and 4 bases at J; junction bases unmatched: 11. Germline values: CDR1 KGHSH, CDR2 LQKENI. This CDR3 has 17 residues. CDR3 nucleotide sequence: TGTGCCAGCTCACCACCGGTGAGGGGGCGGGGTGGCACTGAAGCTTTCTTT. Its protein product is CASSPPVRGRGGTEAFF.

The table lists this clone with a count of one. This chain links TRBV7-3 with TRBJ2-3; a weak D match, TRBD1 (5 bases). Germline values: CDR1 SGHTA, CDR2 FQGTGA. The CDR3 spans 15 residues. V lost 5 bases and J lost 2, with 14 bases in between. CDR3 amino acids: CASSPDISFTDTQYF. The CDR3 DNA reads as TGTGCCAGCAGCCCGGACATAAGTTTCACAGATACGCAGTATTTT.

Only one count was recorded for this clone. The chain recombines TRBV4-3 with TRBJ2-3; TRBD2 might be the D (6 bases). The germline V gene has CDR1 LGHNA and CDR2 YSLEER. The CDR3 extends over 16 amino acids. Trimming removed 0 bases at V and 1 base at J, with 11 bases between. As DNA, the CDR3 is TGCGCCAGCAGCCAAGAATTCGGAGGGGGCACAGATACGCAGTATTTT. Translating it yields CASSQEFGGGTDTQYF.

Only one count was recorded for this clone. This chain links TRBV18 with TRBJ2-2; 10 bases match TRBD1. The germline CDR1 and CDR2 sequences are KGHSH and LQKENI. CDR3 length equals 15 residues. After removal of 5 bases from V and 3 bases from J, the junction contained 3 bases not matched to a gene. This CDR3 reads CASSTGTGDTGELFF. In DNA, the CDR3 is TGTGCCAGCTCAACCGGGACAGGGGACACCGGGGAGCTGTTTTTT. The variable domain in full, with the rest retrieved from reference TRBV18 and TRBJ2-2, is NAGVMQNPRHLVRRRGQEARLRCSPMKGHSHVYWYRQLPEEGLKFMVYLQKENIIDESGMPKERFSAEFPKEGPSILRIQQVVRGDSAAYFCASSTGTGDTGELFFGEGSRLTVL.